The rows below give T cell receptor beta chains drawn from one sample of a study of human T cells and chemical hapten exposure. MiXCR, applied by TCRdb to the RACE reads, yields one record per CDR3 protein. The data contain roughly 200,000 distinct CDR3 sequences, about 22% of them singletons. This sample comprised whole blood, obtained in connection with sensitization to the hapten diphenylcyclopropenone (DPC). These receptors were obtained from a woman aged 40 to 55 with alopecia areata. Some clones in this sample may be carry-over from other donors' samples. The CDR3 runs from the conserved cysteine through the conserved F or W. A D gene is named only where the DNA matches it firmly. The size of a clone is reported for some rows only, either as once, few or many, or as a class for expanded clones.

>TRBJ1-2|TRBV6-5|TRBD1|NA
CASSYSGQGGYGYTF
TGTGCCAGCAGTTACTCTGGACAGGGGGGCTATGGCTACACCTTC
>TRBJ2-3|TRBV7-3|NA|once
CAGAGLRSGSTDTQYF
TGTGCCGGCGCTGGGTTAAGGAGCGGGAGCACAGATACGCAGTATTTT
>TRBJ1-5|TRBV15|NA|few
CATSREQRQDQPQHF
TGTGCCACCAGCAGAGAACAGCGGCAGGATCAGCCCCAGCATTTT
>TRBJ2-7|TRBV29-1|TRBD1|NA
CSASDGQGATYEQYF
TGCAGCGCCTCCGACGGGCAGGGGGCGACTTACGAGCAGTACTTC
>TRBJ2-7|TRBV29-1|NA|NA
CSVERGASYEQYF
TGCAGCGTTGAGAGGGGAGCGTCCTACGAGCAGTACTTC
>TRBJ2-7|TRBV6-5|NA|many
CASSYSMLGGYEQYF
TGTGCCAGCAGTTACTCGATGCTAGGGGGCTACGAGCAGTACTTC
>TRBJ1-1|TRBV18|TRBD1|NA
CASSPPKSDRLEAFF
TGTGCCAGCTCACCACCTAAGTCGGACAGGCTAGAAGCTTTCTTT
>TRBJ2-7|TRBV10-3|NA|few
CAITMDSSYEQYF
TGTGCCATCACTATGGACAGTTCCTACGAGCAGTACTTC
>TRBJ1-2|TRBV12-3/TRBV12-4|NA|NA
CASRTTGNYGYTF
TGTGCCAGCAGGACCACAGGGAACTATGGCTACACCTTC
>TRBJ2-7|TRBV7-9|TRBD1|few
CASSSVSGQEFYEQYF
TGTGCCAGCAGCTCGGTATCCGGACAGGAGTTTTACGAGCAGTACTTC
>TRBJ2-1|TRBV7-9|TRBD2|few
CASSLAGGRSYNEQFF
TGTGCCAGCAGCTTAGCAGGCGGGAGGTCCTACAATGAGCAGTTCTTC
>TRBJ1-1|TRBV18|NA|few
CASSPIARGRNTEAFF
TGTGCCAGCTCACCAATCGCGAGGGGACGGAACACTGAAGCTTTCTTT
>TRBJ2-4|TRBV27|NA|NA
CASSLMGAKNIQYF
TGTGCCAGCAGCCTTATGGGAGCCAAAAACATTCAGTACTTC
>TRBJ2-7|TRBV20-1|NA|NA
CSAEGPSRDYEQYF
TGCAGTGCGGAAGGCCCCTCGAGAGACTACGAGCAGTACTTC
>TRBJ1-1|TRBV12-3/TRBV12-4|NA|NA
CASSPGLLGAFF
TGTGCCAGCAGCCCAGGGCTTCTCGGAGCTTTCTTT
>TRBJ2-1|TRBV7-9|TRBD2|NA
CASSLGDTSGGEQFF
TGTGCCAGCAGCTTAGGGGACACTAGCGGCGGTGAGCAGTTCTTC
>TRBJ2-2|TRBV11-3|TRBD1|NA
CASSYTGTGRAGELFF
TGTGCCAGCAGCTACACCGGGACAGGGAGGGCCGGGGAGCTGTTTTTT
>TRBJ2-7|TRBV7-8|NA|few
CASSRGAPYEQYF
TGTGCCAGCAGCCGGGGGGCGCCTTACGAGCAGTACTTC
>TRBJ2-1|TRBV28|TRBD2|NA
CASSLGGRGPEQFF
TGTGCCAGCAGTTTAGGCGGGAGGGGCCCTGAGCAGTTCTTC
>TRBJ2-7|TRBV7-2|TRBD2|many
CASSLAAGGYEQYF
TGTGCCAGCAGCTTAGCAGCGGGAGGGTACGAGCAGTACTTC
>TRBJ2-6|TRBV5-1|TRBD1|many
CASSLDGQGNSGANVLTF
TGCGCCAGCAGCTTGGACGGACAGGGGAACTCTGGGGCCAACGTCCTGACTTTC
>TRBJ1-6|TRBV11-2|NA|NA
CASSLSEAPAVYSPLHF
TGTGCCAGCAGCCTCTCGGAAGCCCCGGCGGTTTATTCACCCCTCCACTTT
>TRBJ1-1|TRBV20-1|NA|NA
CSARTVGGSKTEAFF
TGCAGTGCTAGGACGGTGGGGGGGAGTAAAACTGAAGCTTTCTTT
>TRBJ2-2|TRBV6-2/TRBV6-3|NA|few
CASSHRNWGGELFF
TGTGCCAGCAGTCACCGGAACTGGGGAGGGGAGCTGTTTTTT
>TRBJ1-1|TRBV5-6|NA|NA
CASSLSTLNTEAFF
TGTGCCAGCAGCCTATCGACCCTGAACACTGAAGCTTTCTTT
>TRBJ2-1|TRBV29-1|NA|few
CSVVPESNEQFF
TGCAGCGTTGTACCCGAGAGCAATGAGCAGTTCTTC
>TRBJ2-6|TRBV4-2|NA|NA
CASSQAALTSGANVLTF
TGTGCCAGCAGCCAAGCGGCCTTGACATCTGGGGCCAACGTCCTGACTTTC